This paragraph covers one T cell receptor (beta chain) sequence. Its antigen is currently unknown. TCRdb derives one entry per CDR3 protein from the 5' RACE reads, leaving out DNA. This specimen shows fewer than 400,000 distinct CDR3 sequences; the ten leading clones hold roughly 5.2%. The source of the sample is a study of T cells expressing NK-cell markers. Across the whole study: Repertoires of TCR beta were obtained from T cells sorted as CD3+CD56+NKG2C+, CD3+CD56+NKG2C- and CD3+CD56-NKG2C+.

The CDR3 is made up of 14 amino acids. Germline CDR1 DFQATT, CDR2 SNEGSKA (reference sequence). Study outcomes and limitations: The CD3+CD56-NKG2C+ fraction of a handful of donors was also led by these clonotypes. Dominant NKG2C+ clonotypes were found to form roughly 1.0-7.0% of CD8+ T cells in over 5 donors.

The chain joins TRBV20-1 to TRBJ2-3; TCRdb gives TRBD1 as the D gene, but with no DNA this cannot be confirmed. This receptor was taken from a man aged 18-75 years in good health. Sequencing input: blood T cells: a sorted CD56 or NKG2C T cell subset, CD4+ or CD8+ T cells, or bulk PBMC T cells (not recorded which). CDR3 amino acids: CSARTDASTDTQYF.